Below, one T cell receptor (beta chain) is given with its context. No antigen is known for it. Compared with germline, one end of the junction differs, possibly owing to a read error. This record comes from a study of tumor-infiltrating lymphocytes in primary liver carcinoma. Overall study context: The patients comprised men and women between the ages of 30 and 69 years.

Scientists recovered RNA and DNA together from around 18-30 mg of unsorted bulk tissue. Study findings and constraints: Tumors and blood were compared for top-250-clone fraction, and tumors had the significantly higher value (p = 0.039). Lesser overlap characterized tumor-adjacent and tumor-blood pairs relative to tumor region pairs.

From about 490 ng of total RNA, TCR beta-specific cDNA was reverse-transcribed using a constant-region primer. Employing slightly modified ARM-PCR, three nested multiplex PCR rounds were run, and these gave rise to the TCR beta libraries. The two initial PCR rounds, around 11 cycles each, used TRBV1-TRBV30 forward and C-beta reverse primers. In TCRdb, the multiplex PCR reads were re-called with MiXCR into one record per CDR3 protein. The sample yields approximately 110,000 distinct CDR3 sequences, 64% seen once. Germline assignment: CDR1 GTSNPN and CDR2 SVGIG (reference sequence). The CDR3 sequence is 12 residues long.

The chain links TRBV30 to TRBJ1-2, with 7 bases aligning to TRBD1. The receptor was derived from an older woman with primary liver carcinoma and hepatitis B virus infection. Sequencing was done on a sample of liver tumor tissue from sampling region 3. Subset reported: tumor region T3, left-lateral pole. The chain's CDR3 is CAWSRQGYCYTF. Written as DNA, the CDR3 is TGTGCCTGGAGTCGACAGGGCTATTGCTACACCTTC.